The entry below gives a single TCR beta chain sequence along with its context. The data stem from a study of control samples from healthy donors and cancer patients. This CDR3 has 13 residues. Germline V gives CDR1 SGHRS, CDR2 YFSETQ. Trimming removed 3 bases at V and 5 bases at J, with 8 bases between. Here immunoSEQ multiplex PCR was the method, and the copy in TCRdb shows in-frame clones only, minus some. The table has 200,000 to 250,000 clones, about 95% seen once. V gene TRBV5-1 combines with J gene TRBJ2-2, with D unresolved. The clonotype was recovered from a middle-aged man in good health. The sequenced material came from blood. Written as DNA, the CDR3 is TGCGCCAGCAGCTCAAGCCTGACCGGGGAGCTGTTTTTT. It specifies CASSSSLTGELFF.